The TCR beta chain under discussion was sequenced for a study of shared clonotypes between healthy human individuals. Across the whole study: The donor pool was made up of two women and a few men aged 18 to 49. Overall study findings and caveats: Memory subsets had estimated richness that was generally smaller than that of naive subsets.

Assay execution took place at the deep level. Several immunoSEQ plates received, in even portions, the genomic DNA of each subset. Generated by immunoSEQ multiplex PCR, the TCRdb table keeps only in-frame clones and is missing some. The data show about 820,000 clones, 90% to 95% seen once. The CDR3 loop spans 18 amino acids. V lost 0 bases to trimming and J lost 3 bases; unmatched junction nucleotides: 11. CDR1 and CDR2 from the germline V gene are LGHNA and YSLEER. Turning to this clone: Antigen: not known.

Naive CD8 cells comprised CD45RO-negative, CCR7-positively selected cells, excluding terminally differentiated effector memory CD45RA+ cells. The source of this sequence is a man younger than 40 in good health. This chain links TRBV4-3 with TRBJ2-1, with 7 positions matching TRBD2. Sequencing used naive CD8+ T cells sorted from blood. This CDR3 reads CASSQEKVASGNYNEQFF. The CDR3 DNA is TGCGCCAGCAGCCAAGAAAAGGTAGCCAGCGGGAACTACAATGAGCAGTTCTTC.